Below are 20 T cell receptor beta chains sequenced from a single sample in a study of cytomegalovirus exposure and HLA in healthy donors. Researchers ran the PCR with 60 Vbeta and 13 Jbeta primers. Method: immunoSEQ multiplex PCR; TCRdb's copy keeps in-frame clones and lacks some. The data hold some 120,000 clones, with 75% to 85% observed a single time. Sequencing was performed on PBMCs. All receptors come from a man aged 30 to 39 in good health and CMV-seronegative.

A single count supports this clone. This chain links TRBV6-5 with TRBJ1-6, with D possibly TRBD1 on 5 matching bases. The CDR3 contains 16 residues. Germline V lookup: CDR1 MNHEY, CDR2 SVGAGI. The V end lost 4 bases, the J end lost 8 bases, and 18 bases lay between the germline ends. This CDR3 is CASSFTQGIRDSPLHF. CDR3 nucleotide sequence: TGTGCCAGCAGTTTTACGCAGGGAATTAGAGATTCACCCCTCCACTTT.

This chain connects TRBV29-1 to TRBJ1-2; TRBD1 agrees at 8 bases. The CDR3 is 12 amino acids. The J segment lost 8 bases and the V segment lost 6 bases, leaving 8 bases of the junction unmatched. The germline V gene has CDR1 SQVTM and CDR2 ANQGSEA. CDR3 nucleotide sequence: TGCAGCGTCGAGGGACAGGAGAAAGGCTACACCTTC. The encoded protein is CSVEGQEKGYTF.

The rearrangement uses TRBV4-2 and TRBJ2-1; D ambiguous. The length of the CDR3 is 15 residues. Trimming took 3 bases from V and 4 from J, leaving 13 bases between them. Per germline, CDR1 LGHNA and CDR2 YNFKEQ. The CDR3 region is CASSQDINRYNEQFF. Written as DNA, the CDR3 is TGTGCCAGCAGCCAGGATATTAACAGATACAATGAGCAGTTCTTC.

This chain uses TRBV9 with TRBJ1-5; no firm D call. Per the germline V gene, CDR1 is SGDLS and CDR2 is YYNGEE. CDR3 length equals 13 residues. The V end was cut by 3 bases, the J end by 0 bases, with 4 bases between. The CDR3: CASSDNSNQPQHF. The CDR3 coding sequence is TGTGCCAGCAGCGACAATAGCAATCAGCCCCAGCATTTT.

The V call is TRBV10-1, the J call TRBJ1-2, with D tentatively TRBD1 (6 bases). The CDR3 extends over 13 amino acids. Trimming pared 5 bases from V and 2 bases from J, leaving 9 bases between. The germline V gene has CDR1 WNHNN and CDR2 SYGVQD (reference sequence). CDR3 residues: CASSPTGNYGYTF. CDR3 sequence (DNA): TGCGCCAGCAGTCCCACAGGGAACTATGGCTACACCTTC.

The chain employs TRBV6-5 and TRBJ2-7, with 8 bases matching TRBD1. V lost 0 bases and J lost 2; bases outside the gene matches: 6. CDR3 length equals 16 residues. The V gene's germline CDR1 is MNHEY and CDR2 SVGAGI. CDR3 in DNA: TGTGCCAGCAGTTACTCGAGCGGCAGGGGGCCCTACGAGCAGTACTTC. Its protein product is CASSYSSGRGPYEQYF.

Only a few counts were recorded for this clone. The rearrangement joins TRBV4-3 to TRBJ2-3, with D perhaps TRBD2 (5 bases). The CDR3 runs to 15 residues. The V gene lost 0 bases and the J gene lost 4 bases, with 11 bases spanning the gap. CDR1 and CDR2 from the germline V gene are LGHNA and YSLEER. The CDR3 is CASSQDGGSPDTQYF. The CDR3, as DNA: TGCGCCAGCAGCCAAGACGGAGGTAGCCCAGATACGCAGTATTTT.

This sequence joins TRBV5-6 and TRBJ2-5, with no clear D. The CDR3 consists of 13 residues. Trimming removed 1 base from V and 2 bases from J, with 6 bases in between. CDR1 and CDR2 from the germline V gene are SGHDT and YYEEEE. CDR3 in DNA: TGTGCCAGCAGCTTGCTACAGCAAGAGACCCAGTACTTC. Its protein is CASSLLQQETQYF.

In this sample, this clone turned up once. The chain couples TRBV19 to TRBJ2-2; 10 nucleotides match TRBD1. Germline loops: CDR1 LNHDA, CDR2 SQIVND (reference sequence). V gave up 3 bases and J gave up 6 bases; unmatched junction bases: 7. This CDR3 has 16 amino acids. As DNA, the CDR3 is TGTGCCAGTAGTATGGCCGGGACAGGGGCGTCCGGGGAGCTGTTTTTT. This sequence encodes CASSMAGTGASGELFF.

There are a few counts of this clone. This sequence joins TRBV2 and TRBJ2-7, with D possibly TRBD1 on 5 matching bases. The CDR3 sequence is 15 residues long. Germline V lookup: CDR1 SNHLY, CDR2 FYNNEI. V gave up 5 bases and J gave up 5 bases, with 19 bases separating them. The CDR3 nucleotides read TGTGCCAGCAGTCTCCCTTCTGGGGCTAGGGACGAGCAGTACTTC. Translating gives CASSLPSGARDEQYF.

The chain is built from TRBV5-4 and TRBJ2-7; perhaps TRBD2 as D (6 bases). Germline V gives CDR1 SGHNT, CDR2 YYREEE (reference sequence). Trimming cost V 1 base and J 0 bases, with 14 bases left between them. The CDR3 length is 16 residues. DNA for the CDR3: TGTGCCAGCAGCTTGATGGGACTGCGTTCCTCCTACGAGCAGTACTTC. Protein: CASSLMGLRSSYEQYF.

This clone was counted a few times. This chain links TRBV6-1 with TRBJ2-2; 8 nucleotides align to TRBD1. Germline CDR1 and CDR2: MNHNS and SASEGT. The CDR3 spans 15 residues. V was pared by 1 base and J by 4 bases, with 2 bases of the junction left unmatched. For the CDR3, the DNA is TGTGCCAGCAGTGAAGTACAGGGGGGCACCGGGGAGCTGTTTTTT. This encodes CASSEVQGGTGELFF.

J is TRBJ2-1 and V is TRBV7-2; TRBD2 matches 8 bases. V lost 5 bases to trimming and J lost 6 bases; unmatched junction nucleotides: 6. This CDR3 spans 14 amino acids. In germline, CDR1 is SGHTA, CDR2 FQGNSA. The chain's CDR3 is CASSRAGDSNEQFF. CDR3 DNA sequence: TGTGCCAGCAGCCGAGCGGGAGATAGCAATGAGCAGTTCTTC.

This clone has only a few counts. The rearrangement joins TRBV27 to TRBJ2-3; 12 nucleotides align to TRBD2. The CDR3 totals 18 residues. The J segment lost 0 bases and the V segment lost 8 bases, leaving 12 bases of the junction unmatched. From germline, CDR1 is MNHEY and CDR2 SMNVEV (reference sequence). In DNA form, the CDR3 reads TGTGCCAGCGGAACGACTAGCGGGAGTGGGTCTAGCACAGATACGCAGTATTTT. As protein: CASGTTSGSGSSTDTQYF.

The chain uses TRBV6-1 and TRBJ1-2, with D hard to call. The germline V and J ends were trimmed by 5 bases and 4 bases, with 11 bases remaining between them. The CDR3 has 13 amino acids. CDR1 MNHNS and CDR2 SASEGT come from the germline V gene. The CDR3 loop reads CASSSREGYGYTF. The CDR3 region has the DNA TGTGCCAGCAGTTCGAGGGAAGGCTATGGCTACACCTTC.

This clone has just one count. V is TRBV7-9 and J is TRBJ2-7; 7 bases are shared with TRBD2. The ends lost 7 bases at V and 2 bases at J; junction bases unmatched: 5. Looked up from germline, CDR1 is SEHNR and CDR2 is FQNEAQ (reference sequence). The CDR3 has 13 amino acids. The CDR3 DNA is TGTGCCAGCATTACCGCGGGAGCCTACGAGCAGTACTTC. Translation gives CASITAGAYEQYF. The full variable domain, in which reference TRBV7-9 and TRBJ2-7 provide the parts outside the CDR3, is DTGVSQNPRHKITKRGQNVTFRCDPISEHNRLYWYRQTLGQGPEFLTYFQNEAQLEKSRLLSDRFSAERPKGSFSTLEIQRTEQGDSAMYLCASITAGAYEQYFGPGTRLTVT.

The chain employs TRBV5-1 and TRBJ2-7; 9 positions match TRBD2. The CDR3 totals 15 residues. Germline loops: CDR1 SGHRS, CDR2 YFSETQ. J lost 0 bases, V lost 3 bases, and 4 bases had no gene match. CDR3 DNA sequence: TGCGCCAGCAGCTCCGGACTAGCGAGCTCCTACGAGCAGTACTTC. Its protein is CASSSGLASSYEQYF.

With respect to this clone: Other DNA sequences in this specimen translate into the identical CDR3. V gene TRBV19 combines with J gene TRBJ1-4; no reliable D call. Germline V gene sequence: CDR1 LNHDA, CDR2 SQIVND (reference sequence). Trimming took off 3 bases at V and 5 bases at J, with 10 bases between the two ends. The CDR3 contains 14 residues. CDR3 coding DNA: TGTGCCAGTAGTATTCAAGCATCAAATGAAAAACTGTTTTTT. It translates to CASSIQASNEKLFF.

This rearrangement joins TRBV4-1 to TRBJ1-2; TRBD1 agrees at 8 bases. The CDR3 has 18 residues. Unmatched junction bases numbered 13, after V lost 4 bases and J lost 0 bases. The germline gives CDR1 MGHRA, CDR2 YSYEKL. The CDR3 here is CASSRGLTGTGPNYGYTF. The CDR3 nucleotides read TGCGCCAGCAGCCGAGGATTAACCGGGACAGGCCCTAACTATGGCTACACCTTC.

This chain joins TRBV9 and TRBJ2-2, with 7 bases lining up with TRBD2. Trimming at V came to 5 bases and at J to 4 bases, leaving 8 bases not matched to a gene. CDR1 is SGDLS, CDR2 YYNGEE, per germline. The CDR3 is 15 amino acids. The CDR3 sequence: CASRSSGSITGELFF. The CDR3 coding sequence is TGTGCCAGCAGATCTAGCGGAAGTATCACCGGGGAGCTGTTTTTT. Complete variable domain (other parts from reference TRBV9 and TRBJ2-2): DSGVTQTPKHLITATGQRVTLRCSPRSGDLSVYWYQQSLDQGLQFLIQYYNGEERAKGNILERFSAQQFPDLHSELNLSSLELGDSALYFCASRSSGSITGELFFGEGSRLTVL.